Listed here are 13 T cell receptor beta chains from one sample, sequenced in a study of T cells in Graves' hyperthyroidism and ophthalmopathy. Template material for amplifying TCR beta CDR3 regions consisted of RNA transcripts. In the first-round RT-PCR of the TCR CDR3, the HTBI primer set was used. Each CDR3 protein is one row after TCRdb ran MiXCR on the multiplex PCR reads. The table lists a few hundred thousand distinct CDR3 sequences, less than 20% of them singletons. The sequencing input was blood. The receptor source for this set is a young woman with Graves' hyperthyroidism that later progressed to Graves' ophthalmopathy.

This clonotype was picked up many times. CDR3 amino acids: CSASGTTIPEQYF. The CDR3, as DNA: TGCAGTGCTAGTGGGACCACCATCCCCGAGCAGTACTTC. V gene TRBV20-1 combines with J gene TRBJ2-7; D may be TRBD1 or TRBD2 (5 bases each). The CDR3 is 13 amino acids. CDR1 is DFQATT, CDR2 SNEGSKA, per germline (reference sequence). With 3 bases removed from V and 6 bases from J, the gap between germline ends came to 15 bases.

This clonotype was counted ten times or more. This rearrangement joins TRBV27 to TRBJ1-5; the D is unclear. This CDR3 has 13 residues. V was clipped by 4 bases and J by 7 bases, with 11 bases between them. The germline gives CDR1 MNHEY, CDR2 SMNVEV (reference sequence). DNA for the CDR3: TGTGCCAGCAGTTCCGGAAGATGGCAGCCCCAGCATTTT. Translating gives CASSSGRWQPQHF.

This clonotype was picked up many times. V usage is TRBV18 and J usage is TRBJ1-2; D uncertain. V was trimmed by 0 bases and J by 7 bases, leaving 12 bases between them. The CDR3 contains 14 residues. Germline V lookup: CDR1 KGHSH, CDR2 LQKENI. The CDR3: CASSPPSIEGGYTF. As DNA, the CDR3 is TGTGCCAGCTCACCACCATCAATCGAAGGTGGCTACACCTTC.

This clonotype was found a few times. The gene calls are TRBV13 and TRBJ2-3; 13 nucleotides agree with TRBD2. Germline V CDR1 and CDR2: PRHDT, FYEKMQ (reference sequence). The CDR3 is 18 amino acids. With 5 bases clipped from V and 0 bases from J, the junction kept 8 bases outside the gene matches. Here the CDR3 reads CASSPRTSGSVSTDTQYF. In nucleotides, the CDR3 is TGTGCCAGCAGCCCCCGGACTAGCGGGAGTGTGAGCACAGATACGCAGTATTTT.

Ten or more counts support this clonotype. The rearrangement joins TRBV20-1 to TRBJ2-5; D gene ambiguous. The CDR3 extends over 15 amino acids. In germline, CDR1 is DFQATT, CDR2 SNEGSKA (reference sequence). V lost 5 bases, J lost 2 bases, and 18 bases lay in between. CDR3 residues: CSAPDARNSQETQYF. The CDR3 DNA follows: TGCAGTGCTCCCGACGCCAGAAATAGTCAAGAGACCCAGTACTTC.

The V call is TRBV10-3, the J call TRBJ2-1, with D possibly TRBD2 on 7 matching bases. The length of the CDR3 is 13 residues. Deletions cut 4 bases from V and 9 bases from J, with 13 bases between. Per the germline V gene, CDR1 is ENHRY and CDR2 is SYGVKD. CDR3 residues: CAISGGGGGEQFF. CDR3 DNA: TGTGCCATCAGTGGGGGGGGCGGGGGTGAGCAGTTCTTC.

This clonotype was counted many times. This chain connects TRBV30 to TRBJ1-1; D unclear. The CDR3 loop spans 13 amino acids. The germline V gene encodes CDR1 GTSNPN and CDR2 SVGIG (reference sequence). Trimming took off 2 bases at V and 1 base at J, with 8 bases between the two ends. CDR3 protein: CAWSFLGNTEAFF. The DNA for the CDR3 is TGTGCCTGGAGTTTCCTGGGGAACACTGAAGCTTTCTTT.

This clonotype was seen repeatedly, ten times or more. The chain has TRBV6-5 and TRBJ1-5; TRBD1 matches 7 bases. The germline V gene encodes CDR1 MNHEY and CDR2 SVGAGI. The CDR3 spans 18 residues. V lost 0 bases and J lost 0; bases outside the gene matches: 8. CDR3 sequence reads: CASSYSVRDRFSNQPQHF. The CDR3 region has the DNA TGTGCCAGCAGTTACTCCGTCCGGGACAGATTTAGCAATCAGCCCCAGCATTTT.

V gene TRBV28 combines with J gene TRBJ2-7; D unresolved. The ends were cut back, 4 bases at V and 3 bases at J, with 19 bases in the middle. Germline-derived CDR1 and CDR2 are MDHEN and SYDVKM. The CDR3 has 16 residues. The CDR3 bases are TGTGCCAGCAGTTCGACTGGCTTAGCCCCCCTCTACGAGCAGTACTTC. It encodes CASSSTGLAPLYEQYF.

The V call is TRBV15, the J call TRBJ2-1; D is unclear. Germline V gene lookup returns CDR1 LNHNV and CDR2 YYDKDF (reference sequence). Trimming shortened V by 0 bases and J by 0 bases, and 18 bases separated the two germline ends. CDR3 length: 19 residues. This chain's CDR3 is CATSRDSPRTMSSYNEQFF. The CDR3 nucleotides read TGTGCCACCAGCAGAGATAGCCCTCGGACCATGAGCTCCTACAATGAGCAGTTCTTC.

CDR3 protein: CASSLGEGIVNEQFF. DNA for the CDR3: TGTGCCAGCAGTTTAGGGGAAGGGATAGTAAATGAGCAGTTCTTC. The chain carries TRBV12-3 or TRBV12-4 and TRBJ2-1, with no clear D. The CDR3 contains 15 residues. V was cut by 1 base and J by 7 bases, with 14 bases left in between.

This clonotype was detected a few times. This may arise from a read error, as a much more abundant clone is one base away. This chain connects TRBV7-8 to TRBJ1-4; D gene ambiguous. This CDR3 has 13 residues. CDR1 SGHVS and CDR2 FQNEAQ come from the germline V gene. With 10 bases removed from V and 8 bases from J, the gap between germline ends came to 17 bases. CDR3 nucleotide sequence: TGTGCCATCAGTTTACCCAGCGGCGAAAAACTGTTTTTT. It translates to CAISLPSGEKLFF.

This clonotype appeared a few times. The chain has TRBV12-3 or TRBV12-4 and TRBJ1-5; no definite D call. Trimming took 6 bases from V and 3 from J, leaving 12 bases between them. This CDR3 is built from 14 residues. The CDR3 sequence: CASSLSGLNQPQHF. DNA for the CDR3: TGTGCCAGCAGCTTAAGCGGGCTCAATCAGCCCCAGCATTTT.